The sequence of this T cell receptor (beta chain) was determined in a study of beta chain features in type 1 diabetes. Whole-study results and caveats: Any HLA effect on TCRB rearrangement was left unresolved by small sub-analyses. High-TCR-expressing cells could be over-represented by cDNA sequencing.

The isolated RNA, all of it, was reverse transcribed, so expressed TCRB transcripts were what got sequenced. Naive, central memory and regulatory T cell samples produced a mean of approximately 3.5 million reads. Method: immunoSEQ multiplex PCR; TCRdb's copy keeps in-frame clones and lacks some. The data contain 350,000 or so clones, about 19% of them singletons. The germline V and J ends were trimmed by 3 bases and 0 bases, with 9 bases remaining between them. In germline, CDR1 is GTSNPN, CDR2 SVGIG (reference sequence). This CDR3 region has 13 residues. This clone came up once. What it binds is unknown.

Material: naive CD4+ T cells from blood. The receptor was derived from a woman under 30 in good health. This chain connects TRBV30 to TRBJ2-7, with D perhaps matching TRBD2 (6 bases). The CDR3 DNA is TGTGCCTGGAGCGACGGGGGCTCCTACGAGCAGTACTTC. It yields the protein CAWSDGGSYEQYF. The whole variable domain, remainder taken from reference TRBV30 and TRBJ2-7, is SQTIHQWPATLVQPVGSPLSLECTVEGTSNPNLYWYRQAAGRGLQLLFYSVGIGQISSEVPQNLSASRPQDRQFILSSKKLLLSDSGFYLCAWSDGGSYEQYFGPGTRLTVT.